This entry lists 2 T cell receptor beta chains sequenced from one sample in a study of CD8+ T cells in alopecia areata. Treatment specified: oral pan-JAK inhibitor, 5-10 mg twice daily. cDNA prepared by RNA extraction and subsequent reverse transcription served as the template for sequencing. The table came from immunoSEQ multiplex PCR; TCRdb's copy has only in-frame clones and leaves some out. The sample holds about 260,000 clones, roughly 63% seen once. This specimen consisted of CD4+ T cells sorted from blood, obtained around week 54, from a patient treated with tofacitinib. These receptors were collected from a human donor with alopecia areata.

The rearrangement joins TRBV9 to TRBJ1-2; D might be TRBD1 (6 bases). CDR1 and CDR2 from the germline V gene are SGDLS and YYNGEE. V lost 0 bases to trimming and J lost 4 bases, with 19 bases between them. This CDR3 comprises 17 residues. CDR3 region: CASSVARSADRSYGYTF. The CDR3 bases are TGTGCCAGCAGCGTAGCACGCTCGGCTGACAGGAGCTATGGCTACACCTTC.

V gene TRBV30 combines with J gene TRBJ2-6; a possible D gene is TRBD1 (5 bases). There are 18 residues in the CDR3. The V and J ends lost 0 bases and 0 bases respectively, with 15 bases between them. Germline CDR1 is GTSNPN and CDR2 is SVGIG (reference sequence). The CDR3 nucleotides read TGTGCCTGGAGTGTACTGTCAGGGATCTTCTCTGGGGCCAACGTCCTGACTTTC. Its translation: CAWSVLSGIFSGANVLTF. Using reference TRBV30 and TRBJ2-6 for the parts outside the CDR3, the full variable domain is SQTIHQWPATLVQPVGSPLSLECTVEGTSNPNLYWYRQAAGRGLQLLFYSVGIGQISSEVPQNLSASRPQDRQFILSSKKLLLSDSGFYLCAWSVLSGIFSGANVLTFGAGSRLTVL.